Given below is one T cell receptor beta chain in context. The target of this receptor is not known. There are no base qualities to consult, and no much larger clone falls within one base. Including the terminal cysteine and phenylalanine, the CDR3 comprises 15 residues. Only the CDR3 region is kept as DNA, spanning 45 bases read in frame from base 1. CDR1 and CDR2, per the germline V gene, are SGDLS and YYNGEE. The junction shows trimming of 3 bases on V and 2 bases on J, and the gene matches do not reach 3 bases of it. This sample is drawn from a study of PD-1 blockade in classical Hodgkin lymphoma (dated by TCRdb to 2020 to 2022). Some background on the complete study: Nivolumab dosing was 3 mg/kg intravenously every 2 weeks, continuing until either disease progression or unacceptable toxicity. The study used TCR beta sequencing and CyTOF to define a peripheral blood immune signature of response to PD-1 blockade in classical Hodgkin lymphoma.

Genomic DNA was isolated using the Qiagen DNeasy kit from unsorted PBMCs as well as from negatively selected CD4+ and CD8+ fractions. TCR beta CDR3 regions were subjected to amplification by immunoSEQ multiplex PCR with primers that anneal to V and J segments. A synthetic immune receptor repertoire was used to minimize amplification bias, and any residual bias was removed computationally once sequencing was done. Processing in the source paper ran as follows. Repertoire diversity was quantified as the Shannon entropy index using custom Python scripts. Unsorted, CD4+ and CD8+ repertoires were analyzed separately, except in combined analyses where CD4+ and CD8+ sequences were merged in silico. Clonal expansion was defined as a frequency increase of at least 2-fold after treatment compared with C1D1, and clones undetected at baseline were assigned a pseudocount of 0.5. Singleton clones were defined as clones with 0 or 1 copy at C1D1, and non-singleton clones were defined as clones with 2 or more copies. Clones expanded in unsorted samples were annotated as CD4+, CD8+ or unknown by matching protein sequences in sorted samples from the same patient. Wilcoxon tests on paired samples were used to test changes in diversity from C1D1 to C4D1. TCRdb limited this immuneACCESS table to in-frame rearrangements with V and J called. A share of clones is missing; checked studies link under half to unresolved V genes, and the rest is unexplained. V and J calls and clone size are copied from that table; D and trimming were computed from the DNA. The sample contains about 110,000 clones, 70% to 90% of them found a single time. Of the sample, 15% to 20% is held by the ten largest clones.

The sample's time point label is to be understood as: cycle 2 day 1 (C2D1) of nivolumab. Every trial patient had relapsed after autologous stem cell transplantation, and cohorts A, B and C differed in prior brentuximab vedotin exposure. The trial cohort comprised some 60 patients with relapsed/refractory classical Hodgkin lymphoma whose best overall responses were complete response, partial response or progressive disease. Trial patients were treated with single-agent nivolumab in the multi-cohort phase II CheckMate 205 trial. An independent review committee assessed best overall response by applying the 2007 International Working Group response criteria. Trial PBMCs were collected just before the start of nivolumab (C1D1) and during therapy at cycle 2 day 1 and cycle 4 day 1. Peripheral blood was collected in 8 mL Vacutainer Cell Preparation Tubes, from which PBMCs were isolated by centrifugation and then cryopreserved.

Points the paper makes about the study in general: Baseline TCR diversity was reported to be lower in newly diagnosed patients than in healthy donors and to be lower still in relapsed/refractory patients. Patients starting nivolumab less than 1 year after ASCT had lower diversity and were excluded from later analyses to avoid confounding by immune reconstitution. The study covered only a single clinical trial cohort, and the causes of the repertoire differences, possibly disease activity or prior therapy, were still not defined. Baseline diversity similar to that of newly diagnosed patients was observed in trial patients achieving complete response, whereas significantly lower diversity was observed in partial responders and progressors. A significant rise by C4D1 was seen in CD4+ but not CD8+ TCR diversity (p=0.0027 vs p=0.16), with the rise being most apparent in complete responders (p=0.02).

The TCR sequence derives from a human donor with classical Hodgkin lymphoma. The sample in question was peripheral blood mononuclear cells (PBMCs), obtained before the second cycle of nivolumab. This chain joins TRBV9 to TRBJ2-7; TRBD2 lines up with 12 middle nucleotides. The sequenced DNA is TGTGCCAGCAGCGCAGGACTAGCGGGGCCCTACGAGCAGTACTTC. This translates into CASSAGLAGPYEQYF.